This entry lists 20 T cell receptor beta chains sequenced from one sample in a study of cytomegalovirus exposure and HLA in healthy donors. The study ran its PCR with 60 Vbeta and 13 Jbeta primers. Some clones are missing from TCRdb's copy, which holds only in-frame ones; the method was immunoSEQ multiplex PCR. This sample yields about 130,000 clones, of which about 86% are seen a single time; 0.55% to 0.85% belongs to the top ten. The sample taken for sequencing was PBMCs. The receptors were sampled from a young man in good health and CMV-seronegative.

The chain carries TRBV7-2 and TRBJ1-1; D remains ambiguous. The germline gives CDR1 SGHTA, CDR2 FQGNSA. The CDR3 has 14 amino acids. The V and J ends lost 2 bases and 4 bases respectively, with 11 bases between them. The CDR3 loop is CASSLTRRVTEAFF. As DNA, the CDR3 is TGTGCCAGCAGCTTAACACGGAGGGTCACTGAAGCTTTCTTT. The full variable domain, with the rest looked up from reference TRBV7-2 and TRBJ1-1, is GAGVSQSPSNKVTEKGKDVELRCDPISGHTALYWYRQSLGQGLEFLIYFQGNSAPDKSGLPSDRFSAERTGGSVSTLTIQRTQQEDSAVYLCASSLTRRVTEAFFGQGTRLTVV.

The chain is built from TRBV10-3 and TRBJ2-3; D is perhaps TRBD2 (5 bases). Germline values: CDR1 ENHRY, CDR2 SYGVKD. V was shortened by 6 bases and J by 5 bases, with 18 bases between the two germline ends. CDR3 length: 15 residues. The DNA for the CDR3 is TGTGCCATCAGGGCGGCGGGCGAGCAGATAGATACGCAGTATTTT. Translation gives CAIRAAGEQIDTQYF.

The rearrangement links TRBV6-5 to TRBJ1-2; 7 nucleotides line up with TRBD1. Trimming removed 6 bases from V and 2 bases from J; junction bases left unmatched: 6. This CDR3 has 14 amino acids. Per the germline V gene, CDR1 is MNHEY and CDR2 is SVGAGI. As DNA, the CDR3 is TGTGCCAGCAGCCCAAGGGACAGAAACTATGGCTACACCTTC. Its translation is CASSPRDRNYGYTF.

This chain uses TRBV6-1 with TRBJ2-7, with TRBD1 matching over 7 bases. CDR1 and CDR2 (germline): MNHNS, SASEGT. The length of the CDR3 is 15 residues. With 10 bases clipped from V and 1 base from J, the junction kept 13 bases outside the gene matches. The CDR3 coding sequence is TGTGCCATCCTCAGGCGGCGGACAGGATCCTACGAGCAGTACTTC. Translation gives CAILRRRTGSYEQYF.

The table lists this clone with a few counts. The chain carries TRBV12-5 and TRBJ2-7; 10 positions agree with TRBD1. CDR1 is LGHNT, CDR2 FRNRAP, per germline. The CDR3 extends over 15 amino acids. Trimming removed 0 bases from V and 3 bases from J; junction bases left unmatched: 2. CDR3 amino acids: CASGLVRDRGYEQYF. DNA for the CDR3: TGTGCTAGTGGTTTGGTGAGGGACAGGGGCTACGAGCAGTACTTC.

The V and J genes are TRBV9 and TRBJ2-1; no firm D call. Germline-derived CDR1 and CDR2 are SGDLS and YYNGEE. This CDR3 has 13 amino acids. Between the trimmed V and J ends, which lost 4 bases and 7 bases, there was a span of 12 bases. In DNA, the CDR3 is TGTGCCAGCAGCCTTCCAATCGAGAATGAGCAGTTCTTC. This gives the protein CASSLPIENEQFF.

This clone was detected once. The V and J genes are TRBV6-1 and TRBJ1-1; TRBD1 is a possible D gene (6 bases). This CDR3 has 16 residues. Trimming left V 2 bases short and J 3 bases short, with 16 bases between. The germline V gene encodes CDR1 MNHNS and CDR2 SASEGT. CDR3 coding DNA: TGTGCCAGCAGTGAACTACAGGGCCTGGGTCACACTGAAGCTTTCTTT. Its translation is CASSELQGLGHTEAFF.

The chain has TRBV6-5 and TRBJ2-5, with 7 bases aligning to TRBD1. With 6 bases clipped from V and 4 bases from J, the junction kept 11 bases outside the gene matches. CDR1 MNHEY and CDR2 SVGAGI come from the germline V gene. This CDR3 is built from 15 residues. The CDR3 DNA reads as TGTGCCAGCAGAATCGACAGGGTTGGGCGAGAGACCCAGTACTTC. Its protein is CASRIDRVGRETQYF.

The chain uses TRBV14 and TRBJ2-3; D remains unclear. The germline CDR1 and CDR2 sequences are SGHDN and FVKESK. The CDR3 is 13 amino acids. V gave up 1 base and J gave up 7 bases, with 9 bases separating them. The CDR3 sequence: CASSQVRRNTQYF. The CDR3 DNA reads as TGTGCCAGCAGCCAAGTCCGCAGGAATACGCAGTATTTT.

The chain joins TRBV30 to TRBJ1-1, with 12 bases aligning to TRBD1. Germline-derived CDR1 and CDR2 are GTSNPN and SVGIG (reference sequence). The CDR3 sequence is 16 residues long. The junction had 10 bases not matched to a gene; V was cut back by 4 bases and J by 4 bases. The CDR3 here is CAWTGTGGYSITEAFF. In nucleotides, the CDR3 is TGTGCCTGGACCGGGACAGGGGGCTATTCGATCACTGAAGCTTTCTTT.

The chain has TRBV7-2 and TRBJ2-2; D ambiguous. Germline CDR1 SGHTA, CDR2 FQGNSA. The CDR3 runs to 15 residues. Trimming pared 5 bases from V and 4 bases from J, leaving 14 bases between. CDR3 sequence (DNA): TGTGCCAGCAGCGAAACAATCCGCAGCACCGGGGAGCTGTTTTTT. Translation: CASSETIRSTGELFF.

The chain has TRBV28 and TRBJ2-1; 9 nucleotides align to TRBD2. This CDR3 has 15 residues. Trimming cost V 2 bases and J 4 bases; bases outside gene matches: 3. Germline CDR1 is MDHEN and CDR2 is SYDVKM. CDR3 sequence reads: CASSLSLAGYNEQFF. DNA for the CDR3: TGTGCCAGCAGTTTAAGTCTAGCGGGGTACAATGAGCAGTTCTTC.

The chain employs TRBV14 and TRBJ2-6; TRBD2 is a possible D gene (6 bases). The germline V gene has CDR1 SGHDN and CDR2 FVKESK. V shed 2 bases and J shed 4 bases, with 12 bases lying between them. The CDR3 runs to 16 residues. This CDR3 reads CASSQYGGSGANVLTF. The CDR3 coding sequence is TGTGCCAGCAGCCAATACGGGGGTTCCGGGGCCAACGTCCTGACTTTC.

This clone appeared a few times. V gene TRBV28 combines with J gene TRBJ2-3, with 9 bases lining up with TRBD1. The V and J ends lost 3 bases and 1 base, in that order; junction bases with no gene match: 5. The CDR3 spans 16 residues. Germline values: CDR1 MDHEN, CDR2 SYDVKM. CDR3 bases: TGTGCCAGCAGTTTGACAACAGGGGGCGGCACAGATACGCAGTATTTT. This translates into CASSLTTGGGTDTQYF. Full variable domain (outside the CDR3, taken from reference TRBV28 and TRBJ2-3): DVKVTQSSRYLVKRTGEKVFLECVQDMDHENMFWYRQDPGLGLRLIYFSYDVKMKEKGDIPEGYSVSREKKERFSLILESASTNQTSMYLCASSLTTGGGTDTQYFGPGTRLTVL.

The V and J genes are TRBV5-1 and TRBJ2-1; weak D call: TRBD1 (7 bases). The CDR3 totals 15 residues. Trimming removed 3 bases at V and 3 bases at J, with 13 bases between. Germline CDR1 SGHRS, CDR2 YFSETQ. The CDR3 spells CASSWGGQDYNEQFF. For the CDR3, the DNA is TGCGCCAGCAGCTGGGGAGGACAGGACTACAATGAGCAGTTCTTC.

The V and J genes are TRBV19 and TRBJ1-5, with TRBD1 matching 7 bases. CDR3 length: 14 amino acids. The V gene's germline CDR1 is LNHDA and CDR2 SQIVND (reference sequence). The trim removed 7 bases at V and 0 bases at J, leaving 3 bases unmatched. The CDR3 nucleotides are TGTGCCAGTATGAGGGACAGTAGCAATCAGCCCCAGCATTTT. Translation: CASMRDSSNQPQHF.

The CDR3 region is CASSDRGPNQPQHF. The CDR3 region has the DNA TGTGCCAGCAGCGACAGGGGGCCGAATCAGCCCCAGCATTTT. J is TRBJ1-5 and V is TRBV5-4, with 10 bases that match TRBD1. The CDR3 runs to 14 residues. Germline loops: CDR1 SGHNT, CDR2 YYREEE (reference sequence). The J segment lost 4 bases and the V segment lost 4 bases, leaving 2 bases of the junction unmatched. Supplemented by reference TRBV5-4 and TRBJ1-5, the full variable domain reads ETGVTQSPTHLIKTRGQQVTLRCSSQSGHNTVSWYQQALGQGPQFIFQYYREEENGRGNFPPRFSGLQFPNYSSELNVNALELDDSALYLCASSDRGPNQPQHFGDGTRLSIL.

The chain couples TRBV7-6 to TRBJ1-6, with 7 bases matching TRBD1. J lost 4 bases, V lost 0 bases, and 9 bases had no gene match. Germline CDR1 is SGHVS and CDR2 is FNYEAQ. The CDR3 has 18 amino acids. The CDR3 is CASSLASQGGSYNSPLHF. The CDR3 DNA sequence: TGTGCCAGCAGCTTAGCGTCGCAAGGGGGCTCTTATAATTCACCCCTCCACTTT.

V usage is TRBV27 and J usage is TRBJ1-2; no clear D gene. CDR3 length equals 13 residues. The V gene lost 3 bases and the J gene lost 5 bases, with 10 bases spanning the gap. Germline values: CDR1 MNHEY, CDR2 SMNVEV (reference sequence). The CDR3 sequence is CASSLSGGYGYTF. The CDR3 region has the DNA TGTGCCAGCAGTTTGTCTGGCGGATATGGCTACACCTTC.

The chain joins TRBV30 to TRBJ2-7; D is undetermined. CDR1 is GTSNPN and CDR2 is SVGIG in the germline V gene (reference sequence). V lost 1 base and J 2 bases, leaving 6 bases between the germline ends. The CDR3 sequence is 12 residues long. CDR3 sequence reads: CAWSGNTYEQYF. CDR3 DNA sequence: TGTGCCTGGAGTGGCAACACCTACGAGCAGTACTTC.